The next 27 T cell receptor beta chains were all read from a single sample in a study of blood T cell repertoires in COVID-19. Some clones are missing from TCRdb's copy, which holds only in-frame ones; the method was immunoSEQ multiplex PCR. The sample lists approximately 240,000 clones; about 80% were seen once. The sample comprised peripheral blood. All receptors derive from a woman aged 60-75 years with acute or convalescent COVID-19.

The chain has TRBV18 and TRBJ2-3; D is perhaps TRBD2 (6 bases). Per germline, CDR1 KGHSH and CDR2 LQKENI. V lost 5 bases to trimming and J lost 0 bases, with 12 bases between them. The CDR3 length is 15 residues. For the CDR3, the DNA is TGTGCCAGCTCAAGGCGCGGGATAAGCACAGATACGCAGTATTTT. This gives the protein CASSRRGISTDTQYF.

The rearrangement links TRBV5-1 to TRBJ2-3; 14 bases are shared with TRBD2. The CDR3 has 17 residues. The V gene's germline CDR1 is SGHRS and CDR2 YFSETQ. Losses at the gene ends were 3 bases for V and 1 base for J; bases not matched to a gene: 4. CDR3 region: CASSSGTSGGGTDTQYF. In DNA, the CDR3 is TGCGCCAGCAGCTCCGGGACTAGCGGGGGCGGCACAGATACGCAGTATTTT.

The gene calls are TRBV7-7 and TRBJ2-1; 9 nucleotides align to TRBD1. The CDR3 has 15 residues. Germline V gene sequence: CDR1 SSHAT, CDR2 FNYEAQ (reference sequence). V dropped 5 bases and J dropped 6; count of bases not matched to a gene: 8. The CDR3 is CASSTGTGWGNEQFF. CDR3 DNA: TGTGCCAGCAGCACGGGGACAGGGTGGGGCAATGAGCAGTTCTTC.

The CDR3, as DNA: TGTGCCAGCAGCGTCACAGCACGGCCCCACTATAATTCACCCCTCCACTTT. This encodes CASSVTARPHYNSPLHF. The V and J genes are TRBV9 and TRBJ1-6; no definite D call. Trimming left V 2 bases short and J 3 bases short, with 15 bases between. The CDR3 is 17 residues long. Germline V gene lookup returns CDR1 SGDLS and CDR2 YYNGEE.

The V and J genes are TRBV7-9 and TRBJ2-1; 7 bases align to TRBD2. After removal of 8 bases from V and 0 bases from J, the junction contained 1 base not matched to a gene. Germline-derived CDR1 and CDR2 are SEHNR and FQNEAQ (reference sequence). This CDR3 is built from 13 residues. CDR3 in amino acids: CASAGDSYNEQFF. CDR3 in DNA: TGTGCCAGCGCGGGGGACTCCTACAATGAGCAGTTCTTC.

The V call is TRBV2, the J call TRBJ1-2; TRBD1 aligns across 7 bases. The CDR3 spans 12 residues. V was pared by 7 bases and J by 6 bases, with 5 bases of the junction left unmatched. The germline V gene has CDR1 SNHLY and CDR2 FYNNEI. CDR3 nucleotides: TGTGCCAGCACCCGGGACAGCAATGGCTACACCTTC. It translates to CASTRDSNGYTF.

The chain couples TRBV7-2 to TRBJ2-7; 7 bases are shared with TRBD1. The trim removed 7 bases at V and 2 bases at J, leaving 8 bases unmatched. There are 14 residues in the CDR3. Germline V lookup: CDR1 SGHTA, CDR2 FQGNSA. The CDR3 DNA is TGTGCCAGCACCTTTCGGGACAGACCCTACGAGCAGTACTTC. Translated: CASTFRDRPYEQYF.

This CDR3 is CASSEHRGGYTEAFF. DNA of the CDR3: TGTGCCAGCAGTGAACATCGGGGGGGGTACACTGAAGCTTTCTTT. The chain uses TRBV6-1 and TRBJ1-1, with D possibly matching TRBD1 (5 bases). V gave up 2 bases and J gave up 3 bases, with 13 bases separating them. Germline CDR1 MNHNS, CDR2 SASEGT. This CDR3 has 15 residues.

The J gene is TRBJ1-5, the V gene TRBV7-9; 9 nucleotides agree with TRBD1. Germline CDR1 reads SEHNR; CDR2 reads FQNEAQ (reference sequence). The CDR3 runs to 15 residues. Germline trimming cut 5 bases from V and 4 bases from J; bases unmatched to any gene: 6. The CDR3: CASSVTGTGNQPQHF. The CDR3 nucleotides are TGTGCCAGCAGCGTAACCGGGACAGGGAATCAGCCCCAGCATTTT.

In its sample, this clone was seen once. Other DNA sequences within the sample encode an identical CDR3. The gene calls are TRBV6-5 and TRBJ1-1; D may be TRBD1 (5 bases). From germline, CDR1 is MNHEY and CDR2 SVGAGI. The germline V and J ends were trimmed by 5 bases and 1 base, with 8 bases remaining between them. The CDR3 contains 13 residues. CDR3 in amino acids: CASSQGTNTEAFF. CDR3 nucleotides: TGTGCCAGCAGTCAGGGTACGAACACTGAAGCTTTCTTT.

This chain uses TRBV10-3 with TRBJ1-2; D is perhaps TRBD1 (5 bases). Trimming left V 3 bases short and J 8 bases short, with 22 bases between. CDR3 length: 16 residues. Germline V CDR1 and CDR2: ENHRY, SYGVKD. CDR3 nucleotide sequence: TGTGCCATCAGTGAAGGAACCTCCGGGACTAAGGGGGGCTACACCTTC. It specifies CAISEGTSGTKGGYTF.

This clone appeared a single time. This sequence joins TRBV6-2 or TRBV6-3 and TRBJ1-1; no firm D call. Germline CDR1 and CDR2: MNHEY and SVGEGT. Trimming removed 4 bases from V and 1 base from J, with 16 bases in between. This CDR3 has 16 residues. The CDR3 DNA follows: TGTGCCAGCAGTTCGTCCGGTTTTAAACCGAACACTGAAGCTTTCTTT. Amino acids: CASSSSGFKPNTEAFF.

CDR3 in DNA: TGTGCCAGTAGTACCGGGGACAGGGAGTACTATGGCTACACCTTC. Amino acid sequence: CASSTGDREYYGYTF. The chain has TRBV19 and TRBJ1-2; 9 bases agree with TRBD1. The CDR3 extends over 15 amino acids. Germline V gives CDR1 LNHDA, CDR2 SQIVND (reference sequence). The V gene end was trimmed by 4 bases and the J gene end by 3 bases; junction bases not matched to a gene: 6. The whole variable domain, filled in from reference TRBV19 and TRBJ1-2, reads DGGITQSPKYLFRKEGQNVTLSCEQNLNHDAMYWYRQDPGQGLRLIYYSQIVNDFQKGDIAEGYSVSREKKESFPLTVTSAQKNPTAFYLCASSTGDREYYGYTFGSGTRLTVV.

The chain carries TRBV7-2 and TRBJ1-2; a weak D match, TRBD1 (6 bases). Germline values: CDR1 SGHTA, CDR2 FQGNSA. V was shortened by 1 base and J by 4 bases, with 13 bases between the two germline ends. The length of the CDR3 is 15 residues. This CDR3 is CASSLERGAGYGYTF. The CDR3 DNA is TGTGCCAGCAGCTTAGAGCGGGGGGCCGGCTATGGCTACACCTTC. The entire variable domain, with the rest obtained from reference TRBV7-2 and TRBJ1-2, is as follows: GAGVSQSPSNKVTEKGKDVELRCDPISGHTALYWYRQSLGQGLEFLIYFQGNSAPDKSGLPSDRFSAERTGGSVSTLTIQRTQQEDSAVYLCASSLERGAGYGYTFGSGTRLTVV.

The chain joins TRBV6-5 to TRBJ1-6; 8 positions match TRBD1. The J segment lost 7 bases and the V segment lost 5 bases, leaving 4 bases of the junction unmatched. Germline lookup yields CDR1 MNHEY and CDR2 SVGAGI. The CDR3 loop spans 14 amino acids. CDR3: CASSQTGANSPLHF. The CDR3 bases are TGTGCCAGCAGTCAGACAGGGGCCAATTCACCCCTCCACTTT.

DNA of the CDR3: TGTGCCTGGAGTGGAAGGACAGCCCCCTACACCTTC. Translating gives CAWSGRTAPYTF. The chain carries TRBV30 and TRBJ1-2; possible D gene TRBD1, 6 bases. This CDR3 spans 12 amino acids. Germline V gene sequence: CDR1 GTSNPN, CDR2 SVGIG (reference sequence). Between the trimmed V and J ends, which lost 1 base and 10 bases, there was a span of 13 bases.

This sequence joins TRBV23-1 and TRBJ1-4, with D unclear. TRBV23-1 qualifies as an ORF whose function is uncertain. V dropped 1 base and J dropped 2 bases, with 11 bases sitting between them. This CDR3 comprises 16 residues. This chain's CDR3 is CASSQWLEGTNEKLFF. Here the CDR3 DNA reads TGCGCCAGCAGTCAATGGCTCGAGGGCACTAATGAAAAACTGTTTTTT.

This clone was recorded only once. The chain is built from TRBV4-2 and TRBJ2-7, with D perhaps TRBD2 (5 bases). This CDR3 has 15 residues. Germline loops: CDR1 LGHNA, CDR2 YNFKEQ. V gave up 2 bases and J gave up 5 bases, with 16 bases separating them. The CDR3 DNA follows: TGTGCCAGCAGCCAAACGGGAAATTCACTCGACGAGCAGTACTTC. It specifies CASSQTGNSLDEQYF.

The chain joins TRBV2 to TRBJ2-5; 9 bases match TRBD2. V shed 7 bases and J 5 bases; nucleotides not matched to a gene: 17. CDR1 and CDR2 (germline): SNHLY, FYNNEI. The CDR3 consists of 17 residues. The CDR3 is CASTLGGGALSGETQYF. As DNA, the CDR3 is TGTGCCAGCACCCTAGGCGGGGGGGCTCTGTCGGGCGAGACCCAGTACTTC.

Notes on this clone: Germline and junction disagree at one end, which may indicate a read error. The sample contains more than one DNA sequence encoding this CDR3. This chain uses TRBV13 with TRBJ2-1, with 10 bases aligning to TRBD2. CDR1 PRHDT and CDR2 FYEKMQ come from the germline V gene (reference sequence). CDR3 length: 18 residues. This chain's CDR3 is CASSSPRGGTSENNEQFF. CDR3 DNA sequence: TGTGCCAGCAGCTCGCCCCGGGGCGGGACTAGCGAGAACAATGAGCAATTCTTC.

The J gene is TRBJ2-7, the V gene TRBV11-2; TRBD1 matches at 7 bases. Germline trimming cut 5 bases from V and 5 bases from J; bases unmatched to any gene: 9. Germline V gives CDR1 SGHAT, CDR2 FQNNGV. The CDR3 length is 14 residues. CDR3 sequence (DNA): TGTGCCAGCAGCCCCCGGACAGGAATAGACGAGCAGTACTTC. Its protein product is CASSPRTGIDEQYF.

As for this clone: In the same sample, other DNA sequences code for this CDR3. The CDR3 DNA sequence: TGTGCCAGCAGCGTAGGATGGAGCGGGGAGCTGTTTTTT. Amino acid sequence: CASSVGWSGELFF. J is TRBJ2-2 and V is TRBV9; no clear D gene. This CDR3 comprises 13 residues. In germline, CDR1 is SGDLS, CDR2 YYNGEE. Trimming pared 0 bases from V and 7 bases from J, leaving 7 bases between.

The chain links TRBV9 to TRBJ2-1; the match to TRBD1 covers 7 bases. The V gene end was trimmed by 4 bases and the J gene end by 3 bases; junction bases not matched to a gene: 7. Looked up from germline, CDR1 is SGDLS and CDR2 is YYNGEE. The CDR3 spans 15 residues. CDR3 loop: CASSPRTGHYNEQFF. The CDR3 DNA follows: TGTGCCAGCAGCCCGCGGACAGGCCACTACAATGAGCAGTTCTTC.

The gene calls are TRBV5-1 and TRBJ2-2, with a possible D match to TRBD1 (5 bases). With 3 bases removed from V and 0 bases from J, the gap between germline ends came to 9 bases. This CDR3 contains 15 residues. Looked up from germline, CDR1 is SGHRS and CDR2 is YFSETQ. The CDR3 coding sequence is TGCGCCAGCAGCTCCACAGGAACGAACACCGGGGAGCTGTTTTTT. This encodes CASSSTGTNTGELFF.

The gene calls are TRBV4-2 and TRBJ2-1; D unclear. Trimming left V 1 base short and J 8 bases short, with 12 bases between. CDR3 length: 14 residues. The V gene's germline CDR1 is LGHNA and CDR2 YNFKEQ. The DNA for the CDR3 is TGTGCCAGCAGCCAAGTCTCTCAGAGCGATGAGCAGTTCTTC. Translating gives CASSQVSQSDEQFF.

This clone came up once. This chain uses TRBV5-4 with TRBJ1-4; D is perhaps TRBD1 (5 bases). The length of the CDR3 is 16 residues. Germline V gene sequence: CDR1 SGHNT, CDR2 YYREEE (reference sequence). Trimming cost V 0 bases and J 8 bases, with 17 bases left between them. CDR3 coding DNA: TGTGCCAGCAGCTTGGGAGCGGGGGTTGTTGGCGAAAAACTGTTTTTT. Translating gives CASSLGAGVVGEKLFF.

V and J are TRBV4-2 and TRBJ2-6, with D hard to call. Trimming left V 0 bases short and J 0 bases short, with 6 bases between. This CDR3 is built from 16 residues. Germline lookup yields CDR1 LGHNA and CDR2 YNFKEQ. CDR3 in amino acids: CASSQEQSSGANVLTF. The CDR3 DNA reads as TGTGCCAGCAGCCAAGAACAGAGCTCTGGGGCCAACGTCCTGACTTTC.